This entry concerns a single T cell receptor (beta chain). What it recognizes is unknown. The RNA input was roughly 0.45 to 1 ug, and it was reverse transcribed with random hexamers. The method of amplification for TCR beta CDR3 was immunoSEQ multiplex PCR, covering 54 Vbeta and 13 Jbeta. TCRdb independently ran MiXCR on the immunoSEQ multiplex PCR reads; one entry per CDR3 protein. Here the sample spans 75,000 to 80,000 distinct CDR3 sequences, around 94% being singletons. V dropped 0 bases and J dropped 6; count of bases not matched to a gene: 10. The germline CDR1 and CDR2 sequences are DFQATT and SNEGSKA (reference sequence). The CDR3 is 15 residues long. This record comes from a study of CD8 T cells in Susac syndrome. Study-level points and caveats: Across the total CD8+ repertoires, approximately 17 Susac-specific public clones were found. The CD8+ TEMRA repertoires yielded 5 or 6 such clones.

The chain couples TRBV20-1 to TRBJ2-7; 8 bases align to TRBD1. Input material: CD8+ T cells from PBMCs. The origin of this receptor is a human donor with Susac syndrome. This CDR3 reads CSARDKDRAKGEQYF. CDR3 coding DNA: TGCAGTGCTAGAGATAAGGACAGGGCTAAAGGCGAGCAGTACTTC.